This T cell receptor (beta chain) was profiled in a study of CD8 T cells in Susac syndrome (dated by TCRdb to between 2019 and 2020). Background on the whole study: The study used repertoire sequencing to test whether antigen drove CD8+ T cell activation and differentiation in Susac syndrome. Clonality of the CD8+ T cell repertoire was compared between roughly twelve healthy donors, roughly 14 Susac syndrome patients and some 15 multiple sclerosis patients.

RNA was extracted with the RNeasy kit and 0.5 to 1 ug was reverse transcribed using random hexamers. The immunoSEQ multiplex PCR assay, covering 54 Vbeta and 13 Jbeta segments, was used to amplify TCR beta CDR3 regions. PCR amplification bias was corrected using a synthetic template baseline for primer optimization and computational correction. The published analysis was carried out like this. Reads were assigned to V, D and J genes according to IMGT and analyzed in immunoSEQ Analyzer, with only productive sequences retained. To calculate clonality, Shannon entropy was normalized by log2 of the number of productive unique sequences and then subtracted from one. For each patient and control, public and private clones were evaluated among the 100 most prevalent clones. Susac-specific clones were defined as absent from healthy and MS cohorts, 1052 published viral clones and other ImmuneACCESS disease sequences. In TCRdb, the public reads were trimmed at Q25 with fastp and aligned with MiXCR, with productive beta chains retained. When rows share a CDR3 protein, they turn into one entry using the most common DNA and genes. In this record, the V and J calls reflect TCRdb's handling and not the investigators' own analysis. Present in this sample are a few hundred thousand distinct CDR3 sequences, approximately 84% of which were seen just once. The ten largest clones take up over 0.1% of the sample.

Peripheral blood CD8+ and CD4+ T cells from healthy donors, Susac syndrome patients and multiple sclerosis patients were profiled using high-throughput TCR beta sequencing. Multiple sclerosis controls were treatment-naive patients with stable or active relapsing-remitting disease fulfilling revised McDonald criteria. CD8+ TEMRA cells were enriched by FACS, while bulk CD8+ and CD4+ T cells were purified by magnetic negative isolation. Blood was collected in EDTA tubes and processed within 24 hours, with PBMCs isolated through density gradient centrifugation. PBMCs intended for TCR sequencing were cryopreserved in liquid nitrogen and thawed later in a water bath at 37 degrees C. The sorted or isolated CD4+, CD8+ and CD8+ TEMRA cells had a purity of 90% or higher. V is pared back by 4 bases and J by 0 bases, with 13 bases lying between the germline termini. CDR1 and CDR2, per the germline V gene (reference sequence), are SEHNR and FQNEAQ. The CDR3 runs 15 residues from the cysteine to the phenylalanine. Only the CDR3 DNA stays, 45 bases, in frame from base 1.

For this clonotype: Its antigen remains unidentified. No base qualities exist here, and no much larger clone lies one base off it.

The paper's findings and limits, for the study overall: The TCR sequencing and HLA analysis was acknowledged to have included a relatively small number of individuals.

This TCR was sampled from a human donor with multiple sclerosis. Source material: CD8+ T cells from PBMCs. The chain uses TRBV7-9 and TRBJ2-7; perhaps TRBD2 is the D gene, with 6 bases matching. The CDR3 in this case is CASSSASATSYEQYF. In nucleotides, the sequence is TGTGCCAGCAGCTCCGCTAGCGCCACCTCCTACGAGCAGTACTTC.